Presented here are 14 T cell receptor beta chains from one specimen sequenced in a study of blood T cell repertoires in COVID-19. Only in-frame clones appear in the TCRdb table, and some are missing; sequencing was by immunoSEQ multiplex PCR. The table includes about 210,000 clones, 80% to 90% detected once. Sequencing was performed on PBMCs or T cells enriched from blood (not recorded which). Every receptor here comes from a man aged 35 to 55 who had recovered from COVID-19.

The chain recombines TRBV29-1 with TRBJ1-1; possibly TRBD1 for D (5 bases). Trimming took 4 bases from V and 1 from J, leaving 16 bases between them. Looked up from germline, CDR1 is SQVTM and CDR2 is ANQGSEA. The CDR3 totals 15 residues. The CDR3 loop is CSVVSQGLGNTEAFF. The CDR3 coding sequence is TGCAGCGTTGTCTCCCAGGGCCTGGGGAACACTGAAGCTTTCTTT.

The table lists this clone with a few counts. The CDR3, as DNA: TGTGCCAGCAGTCCCCCAGGGACAGGGAGGCGCGAGCAGTACTTC. Encoded protein: CASSPPGTGRREQYF. The chain has TRBV2 and TRBJ2-7, with TRBD1 matching over 9 bases. Germline CDR1 is SNHLY and CDR2 is FYNNEI. Losses at the gene ends were 5 bases for V and 6 bases for J; bases not matched to a gene: 11. There are 15 residues in the CDR3.

The chain is built from TRBV19 and TRBJ1-1; TRBD1 matches 8 bases. The germline gives CDR1 LNHDA, CDR2 SQIVND (reference sequence). The CDR3 runs 15 residues. The junction had 7 bases not matched to a gene; V was cut back by 7 bases and J by 0 bases. DNA of the CDR3: TGTGCCAGTACCGCGGACAGGGTGATGAACACTGAAGCTTTCTTT. Protein: CASTADRVMNTEAFF.

This chain uses TRBV9 with TRBJ2-1; D is perhaps TRBD1 (5 bases). The CDR3 is made up of 14 amino acids. Trimming pared 1 base from V and 4 bases from J, leaving 9 bases between. Germline V gene lookup returns CDR1 SGDLS and CDR2 YYNGEE. CDR3 sequence: CASSVSGKYNEQFF. CDR3 DNA: TGTGCCAGCAGCGTATCAGGGAAATACAATGAGCAGTTCTTC.

The CDR3 DNA sequence: TGCGCCAGCAGCCAAGATTGGAGGGGGCCCTCCTATAATTCACCCCTCCACTTT. This sequence encodes CASSQDWRGPSYNSPLHF. V is TRBV4-1 and J is TRBJ1-6, with 7 positions matching TRBD1. Germline lookup yields CDR1 MGHRA and CDR2 YSYEKL. The CDR3 is 18 amino acids. V dropped 0 bases and J dropped 0; count of bases not matched to a gene: 5.

The chain couples TRBV5-1 to TRBJ2-1; D is perhaps TRBD1 (5 bases). V was pared by 0 bases and J by 10 bases, with 14 bases between. The V gene's germline CDR1 is SGHRS and CDR2 YFSETQ. There are 14 residues in the CDR3. DNA of the CDR3: TGCGCCAGCAGCTTGGACGTCAGGGCCTCGGAGCAGTTCTTC. This encodes CASSLDVRASEQFF.

The rearrangement uses TRBV19 and TRBJ2-1, with no clear D. Trimming stripped 4 bases from V and 0 bases from J, with 16 bases between. The CDR3 is made up of 17 amino acids. From germline, CDR1 is LNHDA and CDR2 SQIVND (reference sequence). The CDR3 loop reads CASSTPVMGSSYNEQFF. The CDR3 DNA follows: TGTGCCAGTAGTACTCCCGTCATGGGCAGCTCCTACAATGAGCAGTTCTTC.

V is TRBV7-3 and J is TRBJ1-1; D unclear. Looked up from germline, CDR1 is SGHTA and CDR2 is FQGTGA. CDR3 size: 14 residues. V was clipped by 4 bases and J by 1 base, with 10 bases between them. The CDR3 DNA reads as TGTGCCAGCAGCTCCCTGGTTAGGAACACTGAAGCTTTCTTT. Translated, it gives CASSSLVRNTEAFF.

Only one count was recorded for this clone. V gene TRBV5-5 combines with J gene TRBJ2-7; 8 bases map to TRBD1. V was clipped by 4 bases and J by 7 bases; unmatched bases: 7. This CDR3 is 13 amino acids long. Germline lookup yields CDR1 SGHKS and CDR2 YYEKEE (reference sequence). In DNA, the CDR3 is TGTGCCAGCAGCCGGACAGGGATGAGTGAGCAGTACTTC. Its protein is CASSRTGMSEQYF.

The chain is built from TRBV7-9 and TRBJ2-1; D is possibly TRBD1 (5 bases). The CDR3 loop spans 16 amino acids. The V end was cut by 5 bases, the J end by 9 bases, with 23 bases between. Germline CDR1 reads SEHNR; CDR2 reads FQNEAQ (reference sequence). CDR3 amino acids: CASSPQVALVYAEQFF. The CDR3 DNA is TGTGCCAGCAGCCCACAGGTAGCTCTTGTATACGCTGAGCAGTTCTTC. Looking up the rest from reference TRBV7-9 and TRBJ2-1 gives the full variable domain: DTGVSQNPRHKITKRGQNVTFRCDPISEHNRLYWYRQTLGQGPEFLTYFQNEAQLEKSRLLSDRFSAERPKGSFSTLEIQRTEQGDSAMYLCASSPQVALVYAEQFFGPGTRLTVL.

The chain couples TRBV2 to TRBJ1-1; D is undetermined. Germline assignment: CDR1 SNHLY and CDR2 FYNNEI. The germline V and J ends were trimmed by 9 bases and 11 bases, with 13 bases remaining between them. CDR3 length: 10 amino acids. CDR3 coding DNA: TGTGCCAGTTTGGTCCGTCGGGCTTTCTTT. Amino acid sequence: CASLVRRAFF.

The chain uses TRBV7-3 and TRBJ2-3, with 11 bases that match TRBD2. The germline gives CDR1 SGHTA, CDR2 FQGTGA. Trimming removed 8 bases from V and 1 base from J; junction bases left unmatched: 8. The CDR3 spans 16 residues. The CDR3 here is CASSRGLAGGTDTQYF. The DNA of the CDR3 is TGTGCCAGCTCTAGAGGACTAGCGGGCGGCACAGATACGCAGTATTTT.

The V and J genes are TRBV13 and TRBJ2-1, with D perhaps matching TRBD1 (5 bases). The V gene lost 1 base and the J gene lost 0 bases, with 7 bases spanning the gap. The CDR3 length is 15 residues. Germline V gene lookup returns CDR1 PRHDT and CDR2 FYEKMQ (reference sequence). The CDR3 DNA follows: TGTGCCAGCAGCTTAGACAGGAGCTCCTACAATGAGCAGTTCTTC. The encoded protein is CASSLDRSSYNEQFF.

The chain joins TRBV6-1 to TRBJ1-2; perhaps TRBD1 as D (6 bases). Germline CDR1 MNHNS, CDR2 SASEGT. CDR3 length: 16 residues. The germline V and J ends were trimmed by 0 bases and 4 bases, with 15 bases remaining between them. Here the CDR3 reads CASSEAVGQSAYGYTF. DNA for the CDR3: TGTGCCAGCAGTGAAGCTGTCGGACAGTCTGCCTATGGCTACACCTTC.